The clone carrying this T cell receptor (beta chain) showed up just a few times. Antigen: not known. The record originates from a study of T-cell reconstitution after alpha-beta-depleted transplantation in children. For TCRbeta, the library was prepared with unique molecular identifiers. TCRdb used MiXCR to reprocess the PCR reads, holding one entry per CDR3 protein. The sample consists of some 830,000 distinct CDR3 sequences, 16% of them appearing once. General study points: For some patients, TCRbeta diversity was high at day 60 because of recipient T cells and thymic progenitors that survived. Alpha-beta T cells about two months after transplant reportedly derived from several hundred expanded graft clones. At one year after transplant, newly produced T cells mostly accounted for T-cell counts and diversity.

Trimming took off 3 bases at V and 0 bases at J, with 9 bases between the two ends. Germline assignment: CDR1 ENHRY and CDR2 SYGVKD. The CDR3 is 15 residues long. The V call is TRBV10-3, the J call TRBJ2-4; no clear D. The receptor comes from a male patient between 5 and 17 years old who had a stem cell transplant for acute lymphoblastic leukemia, so the T cells may come from the graft donor. Sequenced material: PBMCs, mostly from graft donor cells, taken 360 days after TCRalphabeta/CD19-depleted stem cell transplant. CDR3 sequence: CAISDPMLAKNIQYF. CDR3 DNA sequence: TGTGCCATCAGTGACCCAATGCTAGCCAAAAACATTCAGTACTTC.